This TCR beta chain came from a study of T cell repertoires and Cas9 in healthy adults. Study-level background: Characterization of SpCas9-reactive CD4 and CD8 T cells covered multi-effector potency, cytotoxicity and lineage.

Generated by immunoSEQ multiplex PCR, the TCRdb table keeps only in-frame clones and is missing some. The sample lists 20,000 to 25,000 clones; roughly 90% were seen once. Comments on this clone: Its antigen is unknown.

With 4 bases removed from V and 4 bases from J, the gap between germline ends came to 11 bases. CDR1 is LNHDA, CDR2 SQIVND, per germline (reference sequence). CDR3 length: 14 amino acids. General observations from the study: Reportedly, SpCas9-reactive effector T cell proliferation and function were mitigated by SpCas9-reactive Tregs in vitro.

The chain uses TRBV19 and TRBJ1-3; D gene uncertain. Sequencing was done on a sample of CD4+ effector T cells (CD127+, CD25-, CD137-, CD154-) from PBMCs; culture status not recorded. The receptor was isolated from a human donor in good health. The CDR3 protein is CASSTPTVGNTIYF. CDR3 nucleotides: TGTGCCAGTAGTACACCGACGGTAGGAAACACCATATATTTT.